This T cell receptor beta chain is from a study of blood T cell repertoires in COVID-19. The wider study: The United States, Italy and Spain were the sources of the acute and convalescent COVID-19 samples.

Sequencing was performed with immunoSEQ multiplex PCR; in TCRdb, only in-frame clones are kept and a portion is missing. The data hold 200,000 or so clones, with approximately 90% observed a single time. CDR3 length: 15 residues. The germline V gene has CDR1 SGHKS and CDR2 YYEKEE (reference sequence). V shed 0 bases and J shed 1 base, with 10 bases lying between them. Residents of 24 US areas, aged roughly 18 to 89 years, made up the participants. The rearrangement links TRBV5-5 to TRBJ1-1; D remains ambiguous. This TCR was recovered from a woman in her thirties or forties with acute COVID-19. The sample comprised PBMCs or T cells enriched from blood (not recorded which). The CDR3 sequence: CASSLAAGSNTEAFF. The CDR3 DNA reads as TGTGCCAGCAGCTTGGCGGCGGGCTCGAACACTGAAGCTTTCTTT. Using reference TRBV5-5 and TRBJ1-1 for the parts outside the CDR3, the full variable domain is DAGVTQSPTHLIKTRGQQVTLRCSPISGHKSVSWYQQVLGQGPQFIFQYYEKEERGRGNFPDRFSARQFPNYSSELNVNALLLGDSALYLCASSLAAGSNTEAFFGQGTRLTVV.